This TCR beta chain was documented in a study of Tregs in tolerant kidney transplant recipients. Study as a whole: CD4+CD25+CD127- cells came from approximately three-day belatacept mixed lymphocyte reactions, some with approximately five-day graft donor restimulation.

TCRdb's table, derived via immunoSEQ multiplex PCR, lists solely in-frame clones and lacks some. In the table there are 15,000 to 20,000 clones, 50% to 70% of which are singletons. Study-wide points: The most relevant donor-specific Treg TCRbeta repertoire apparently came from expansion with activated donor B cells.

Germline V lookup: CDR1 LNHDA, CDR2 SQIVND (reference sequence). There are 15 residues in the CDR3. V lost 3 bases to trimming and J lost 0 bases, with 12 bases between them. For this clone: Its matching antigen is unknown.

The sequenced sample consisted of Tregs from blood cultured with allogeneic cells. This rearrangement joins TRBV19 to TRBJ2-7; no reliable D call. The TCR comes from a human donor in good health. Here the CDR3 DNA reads TGTGCCAGTAGTATTCTGGCAGGTAGCTCCTACGAGCAGTACTTC. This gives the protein CASSILAGSSYEQYF. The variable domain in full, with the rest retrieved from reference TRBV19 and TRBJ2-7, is DGGITQSPKYLFRKEGQNVTLSCEQNLNHDAMYWYRQDPGQGLRLIYYSQIVNDFQKGDIAEGYSVSREKKESFPLTVTSAQKNPTAFYLCASSILAGSSYEQYFGPGTRLTVT.